This TCR beta chain is drawn from a study of T cell responses to AZD1222 COVID-19 vaccine. Study-wide findings and caveats: Unmutated variant regions are reportedly the target of nearly half of TCRs that are spike-specific. Spike-specific TCR breadth and depth both grew after two AZD1222 doses. Seropositive at baseline were only a handful of AZD1222 recipients.

Method: immunoSEQ multiplex PCR; TCRdb's copy keeps in-frame clones and lacks some. This table holds 110,000 to 150,000 clones, 85% to 95% found once. Germline V gene sequence: CDR1 WNHNN, CDR2 SYGVQD (reference sequence). V was cut by 0 bases and J by 4 bases, with 13 bases left in between. This CDR3 is 16 amino acids long. Notes on this clone: Its matching antigen is unknown.

The J gene is TRBJ2-1, the V gene TRBV10-1; D ambiguous. The TCR was taken from an adult who had recovered from COVID-19. The material was peripheral blood, obtained after recovery from COVID-19. This CDR3 reads CASSESTLTPYNEQFF. CDR3 sequence (DNA): TGCGCCAGCAGTGAGTCTACACTAACGCCTTACAATGAGCAGTTCTTC.